This T cell receptor beta chain was captured in a study of shared clonotypes between healthy human individuals. Background on the study: Donors consisted of two women and three men between 18 and 49. The plates for each donor numbered three CD4 naive, three CD4 memory, two CD8 naive and one CD8 memory. General study findings and limits: Generation of non-shared clonotypes was less probable than generation of clonotypes shared by all four donors.

Replicate PCRs run on sorted subsets employed around 200 ng DNA, roughly 30,000 T cell genomes. TCRdb's table, derived via immunoSEQ multiplex PCR, lists solely in-frame clones and lacks some. This table has about 2.2 million clones, 80% to 95% appearing once. With V trimmed by 2 bases and J by 3 bases, 11 bases remained unmatched. Germline-derived CDR1 and CDR2 are LGHNA and YSLEER. This CDR3 is built from 18 residues. CD45RO-negative, CCR7-positively selected cells formed the naive CD8 fraction, excluding terminally differentiated effector memory CD45RA+ cells. Turning to this clone: Its antigen is not known.

The sequenced sample consisted of naive CD8+ T cells from PBMCs. The genes are TRBV4-3 and TRBJ2-1, with 9 bases that match TRBD2. The sequence derives from a man aged 18 to 30 in good health. Some clones in this sample may be carry-over from other donors' samples. CDR3 region: CASSQSALGLAFYNEQFF. DNA of the CDR3: TGCGCCAGCAGCCAATCCGCCCTGGGACTAGCTTTCTACAATGAGCAGTTCTTC.